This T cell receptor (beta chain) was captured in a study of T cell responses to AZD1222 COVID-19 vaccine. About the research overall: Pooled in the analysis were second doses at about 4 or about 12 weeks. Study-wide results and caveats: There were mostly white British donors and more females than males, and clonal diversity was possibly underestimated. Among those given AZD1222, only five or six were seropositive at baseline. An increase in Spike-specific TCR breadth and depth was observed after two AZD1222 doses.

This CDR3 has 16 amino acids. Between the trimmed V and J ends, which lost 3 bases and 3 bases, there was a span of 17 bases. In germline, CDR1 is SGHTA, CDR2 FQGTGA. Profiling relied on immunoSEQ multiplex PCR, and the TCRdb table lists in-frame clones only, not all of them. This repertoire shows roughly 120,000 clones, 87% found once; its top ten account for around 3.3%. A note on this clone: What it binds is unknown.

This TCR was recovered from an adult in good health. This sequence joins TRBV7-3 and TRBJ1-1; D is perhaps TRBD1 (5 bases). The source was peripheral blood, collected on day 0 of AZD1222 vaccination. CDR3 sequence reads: CASSLEAGRGDTEAFF. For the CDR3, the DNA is TGTGCCAGCAGCTTGGAGGCGGGGAGGGGAGACACTGAAGCTTTCTTT.